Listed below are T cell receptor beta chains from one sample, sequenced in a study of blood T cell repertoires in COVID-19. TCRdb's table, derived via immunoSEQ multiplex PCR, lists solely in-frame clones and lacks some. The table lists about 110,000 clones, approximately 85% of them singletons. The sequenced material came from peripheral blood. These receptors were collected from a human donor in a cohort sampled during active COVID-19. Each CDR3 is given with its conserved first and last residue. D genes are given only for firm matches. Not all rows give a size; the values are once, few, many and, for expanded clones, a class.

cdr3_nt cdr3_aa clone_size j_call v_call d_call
TGTGCCAGCAGCCCCGGGGGGTGGGGGGAGGACACTGAAGCTTTCTTT CASSPGGWGEDTEAFF - TRBJ1-1 TRBV11-3 -
TGTGCCAGCAGCCCGAGCGGGAGCTCCTACAATGAGCAGTTCTTC CASSPSGSSYNEQFF once TRBJ2-1 TRBV6-6 TRBD2
TGTGCCAGTAGTATAGATGGGTCTAGCGGGTCCGGTAATGAGCAGTTCTTC CASSIDGSSGSGNEQFF - TRBJ2-1 TRBV19 TRBD2
TGTGCCAGTAGTATCGCCGCGGCGGGCCGGGAGACCCAGTACTTC CASSIAAAGRETQYF - TRBJ2-5 TRBV19 -
TGCGCCAGCACGCCTGGGGGGGTTTCCTACGAGCAGTACTTC CASTPGGVSYEQYF once TRBJ2-7 TRBV5-1 TRBD2
TGTGCCAGCAGCTTGACATCTATAAGGATTTTCAAGGGGAGGGACACTGAAGCTTTCTTT CASSLTSIRIFKGRDTEAFF - TRBJ1-1 TRBV28 -
TGTGCCTGGAGTGGAGGCGGAGGGGCGTACGAGCAGTACTTC CAWSGGGGAYEQYF once TRBJ2-7 TRBV30 -
TGTGCCTGGGCTGTGACAGTTAATTCACCCCTCCACTTT CAWAVTVNSPLHF - TRBJ1-6 TRBV30 -
TGTGCCAGCAGCGCGCTCCCAGAACTAGCGGTTCAAGAGACCCAGTACTTC CASSALPELAVQETQYF - TRBJ2-5 TRBV7-8 TRBD2
TGTGCCAGCAGCCTCGCGAGTCCGTCCAATGAGCAGTTCTTC CASSLASPSNEQFF - TRBJ2-1 TRBV7-2 -
TGTGCCAGCAGTGGGGGTAGACAGTGGAATCAGCCCCAGCATTTT CASSGGRQWNQPQHF - TRBJ1-5 TRBV2 -
TGTGCCAGCAGGGGAGACTGGGATAGCAATCAGCCCCAGCATTTT CASRGDWDSNQPQHF - TRBJ1-5 TRBV2 -
TGTGCCAGTAGCACCGGACAGGGGTCCTCCTACGAGCAGTACTTC CASSTGQGSSYEQYF - TRBJ2-7 TRBV19 TRBD1
TGTGCCAGCAGCTTGACAAATATAGCCAAAAACATTCAGTACTTC CASSLTNIAKNIQYF - TRBJ2-4 TRBV7-8 -
TGTGCCAGCAGCTTCAAAAAGAGACCCACAGATCCGCAGTATTTT CASSFKKRPTDPQYF - TRBJ2-3 TRBV5-4 -
TGTGCCAGCAGTGGGGGACTCGAGGACTATAATTCACCCCTCCACTTT CASSGGLEDYNSPLHF - TRBJ1-6 TRBV9 -
TGTGCCAGCAGCTTAATGGGGGGGGCCGAGCAGTACTTC CASSLMGGAEQYF - TRBJ2-7 TRBV11-1 -
TGTGCCAGCAGCTTGACAGGGGGCTCTGGGGCCAACGTCCTGACTTTC CASSLTGGSGANVLTF - TRBJ2-6 TRBV7-2 TRBD1
TGTGCCAGCAGTGACTCGCGGGAGGGCACCGGGGAGCTGTTTTTT CASSDSREGTGELFF - TRBJ2-2 TRBV6-4 TRBD2
TGTGCCAGTAGTATAGTCTCGGACAGGGGTAGCAATCAGCCCCAGCATTTT CASSIVSDRGSNQPQHF - TRBJ1-5 TRBV19 TRBD1
TGTGCCAGCAGCCTGACGCCCGGGATTCAGCTCTACGAGCAGTACTTC CASSLTPGIQLYEQYF - TRBJ2-7 TRBV7-6 -
TGTGCCAGTACCCCAGGGACAGGTGGAGAGACCCAGTACTTC CASTPGTGGETQYF - TRBJ2-5 TRBV19 TRBD1
TGTGCCAGCAGCGCTTTACAGGGAAGTGGGAATGAAAAACTGTTTTTT CASSALQGSGNEKLFF - TRBJ1-4 TRBV9 -
TGCGCCAGCAGCTTGGCCGGGGATTTCTCCTACAATGAGCAGTTCTTC CASSLAGDFSYNEQFF - TRBJ2-1 TRBV5-1 -
TGCGCCAGCAGCTCCCTCGACAGGGGGGTATACGAGCAGTACTTC CASSSLDRGVYEQYF - TRBJ2-7 TRBV5-1 TRBD1
TGCGCCAGCAGCCAAGATCGTGGTACCGGGATGGACTTC CASSQDRGTGMDF - TRBJ2-7 TRBV4-1 -
TGTGCCAGCAGTGGGTCTGCGGAGGGCTTCGATGAGCAGTTCTTC CASSGSAEGFDEQFF - TRBJ2-1 TRBV2 -